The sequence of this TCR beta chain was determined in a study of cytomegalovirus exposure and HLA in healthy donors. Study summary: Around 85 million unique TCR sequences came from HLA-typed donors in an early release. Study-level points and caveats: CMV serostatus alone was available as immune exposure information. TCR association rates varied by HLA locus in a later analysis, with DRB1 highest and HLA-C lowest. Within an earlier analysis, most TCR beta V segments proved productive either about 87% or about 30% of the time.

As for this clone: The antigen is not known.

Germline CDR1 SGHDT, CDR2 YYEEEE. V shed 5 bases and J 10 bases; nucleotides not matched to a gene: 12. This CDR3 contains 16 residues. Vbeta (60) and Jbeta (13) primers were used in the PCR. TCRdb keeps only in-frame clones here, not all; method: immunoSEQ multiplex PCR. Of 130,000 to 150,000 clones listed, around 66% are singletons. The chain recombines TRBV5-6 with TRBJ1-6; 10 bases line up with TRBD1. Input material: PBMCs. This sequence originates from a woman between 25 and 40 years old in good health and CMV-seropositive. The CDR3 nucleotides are TGTGCCAGCAGACACGCCGGGACAGGGGAGGGATCACCCCTCCACTTT. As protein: CASRHAGTGEGSPLHF.